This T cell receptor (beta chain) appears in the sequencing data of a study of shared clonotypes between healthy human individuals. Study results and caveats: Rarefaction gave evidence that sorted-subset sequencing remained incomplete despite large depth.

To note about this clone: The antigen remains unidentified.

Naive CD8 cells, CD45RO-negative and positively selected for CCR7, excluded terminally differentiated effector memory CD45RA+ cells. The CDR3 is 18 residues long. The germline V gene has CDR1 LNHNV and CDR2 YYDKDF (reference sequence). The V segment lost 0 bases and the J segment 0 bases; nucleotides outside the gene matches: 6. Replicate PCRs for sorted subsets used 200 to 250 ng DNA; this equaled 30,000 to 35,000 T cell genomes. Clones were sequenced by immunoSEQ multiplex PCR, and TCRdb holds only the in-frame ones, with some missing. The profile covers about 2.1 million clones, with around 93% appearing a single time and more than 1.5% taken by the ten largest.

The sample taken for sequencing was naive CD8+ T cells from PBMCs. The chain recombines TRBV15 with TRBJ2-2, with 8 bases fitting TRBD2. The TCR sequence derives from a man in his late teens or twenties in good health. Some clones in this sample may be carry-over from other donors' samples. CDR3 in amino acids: CATSRDGSGASNTGELFF. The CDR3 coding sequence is TGTGCCACCAGCAGAGATGGTAGCGGGGCCTCGAACACCGGGGAGCTGTTTTTT.